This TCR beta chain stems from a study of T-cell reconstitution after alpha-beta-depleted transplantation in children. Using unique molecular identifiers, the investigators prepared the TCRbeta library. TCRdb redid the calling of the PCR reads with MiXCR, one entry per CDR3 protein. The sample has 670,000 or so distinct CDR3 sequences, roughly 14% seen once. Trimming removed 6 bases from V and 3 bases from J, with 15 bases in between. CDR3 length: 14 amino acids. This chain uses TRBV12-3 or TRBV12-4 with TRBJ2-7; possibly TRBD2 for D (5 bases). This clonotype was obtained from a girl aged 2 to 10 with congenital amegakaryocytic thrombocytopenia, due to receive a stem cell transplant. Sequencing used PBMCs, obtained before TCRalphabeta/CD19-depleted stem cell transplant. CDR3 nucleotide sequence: TGTGCCAGCAGCCCGAGGGCCGAGAACTACGAGCAGTACTTC. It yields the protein CASSPRAENYEQYF.